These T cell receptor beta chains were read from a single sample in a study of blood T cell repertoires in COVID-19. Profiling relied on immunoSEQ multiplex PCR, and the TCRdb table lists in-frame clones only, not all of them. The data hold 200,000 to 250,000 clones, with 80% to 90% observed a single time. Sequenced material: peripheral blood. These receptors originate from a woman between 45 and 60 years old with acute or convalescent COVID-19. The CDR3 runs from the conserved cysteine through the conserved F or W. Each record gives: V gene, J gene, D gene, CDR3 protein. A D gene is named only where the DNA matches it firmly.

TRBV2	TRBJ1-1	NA	CASNGVPYTEAFF
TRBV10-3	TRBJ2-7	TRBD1	CAISPDRVEQYF
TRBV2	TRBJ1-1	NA	CASSETPNTEAFF
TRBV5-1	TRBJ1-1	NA	CASTSSPPNTEAFF
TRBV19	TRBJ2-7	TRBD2	CASSSRLAGSYEQYF
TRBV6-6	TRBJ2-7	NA	CASSTPGEVYEQYF
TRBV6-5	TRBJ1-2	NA	CASSSHRRSPREGYTF
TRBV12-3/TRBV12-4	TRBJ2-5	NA	CASSLLYQETQYF
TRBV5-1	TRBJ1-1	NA	CASSLQGAHLSFTEAFF
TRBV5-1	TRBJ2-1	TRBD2	CASSMPYGTSGASSYNEQFF
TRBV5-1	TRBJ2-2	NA	CATSFGAGELFF
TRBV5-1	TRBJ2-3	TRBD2	CASSELAGGTDTQYF
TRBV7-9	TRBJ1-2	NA	CASSLGGWKAHGYTF
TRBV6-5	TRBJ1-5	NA	CASSYSGGDHQPQHF
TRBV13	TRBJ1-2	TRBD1	CASSKGTAGYTF
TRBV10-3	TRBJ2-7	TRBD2	CATSGLAGEYEQYF
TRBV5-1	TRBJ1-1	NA	CASSSSFQGTEAFF
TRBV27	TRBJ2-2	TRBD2	CASGLADTGELFF
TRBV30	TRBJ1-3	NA	CAWSRSGNTIYF
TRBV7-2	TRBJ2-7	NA	CASSLGGGSYEQYF
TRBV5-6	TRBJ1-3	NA	CASSLPDPGGGNTIYF
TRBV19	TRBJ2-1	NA	CASSIELGTEQFF
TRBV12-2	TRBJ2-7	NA	CASRLYPRGQGIYEQYF
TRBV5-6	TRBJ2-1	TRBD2	CASSLEGTGGRFF
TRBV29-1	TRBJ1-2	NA	CSVEVTDRYYGYTF
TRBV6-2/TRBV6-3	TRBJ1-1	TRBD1	CASSLTTGAEAFF
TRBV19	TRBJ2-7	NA	CASSTGVEQYF
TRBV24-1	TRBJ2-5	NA	CATRGPAETQYF
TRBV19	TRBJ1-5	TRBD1	CASSRDRGQPQHF
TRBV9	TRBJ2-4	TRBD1	CASGTGTENIQYF